These 22 T cell receptor beta chains were all obtained from the same sample, sequenced in a study of cytomegalovirus exposure and HLA in healthy donors. This PCR relied on a set of 60 Vbeta primers and 13 Jbeta primers. Measured with immunoSEQ multiplex PCR; TCRdb has only the in-frame clones, and not every one. Here the sample spans roughly 220,000 clones, approximately 78% being singletons. The sample comprised PBMCs. These receptors all come from a man younger than 40 in good health and CMV-seronegative.

The genes are TRBV21-1 and TRBJ2-6; TRBD1 reflects the table's D call only, with no check against the DNA. TRBV21-1 corresponds to a pseudogene. This CDR3 contains 15 residues. CDR3 nucleotide sequence: TGTGCCAGCAAGTTGGCGGACAGAAAGGCCAACGTCCTGACTTTC. Its protein is CASKLADRKANVLTF.

This chain connects TRBV7-2 to TRBJ1-5; TRBD1 matches at 9 bases. V gave up 5 bases and J gave up 4 bases; unmatched junction bases: 9. The CDR3 spans 16 residues. Germline lookup yields CDR1 SGHTA and CDR2 FQGNSA. The CDR3 bases are TGTGCCAGCAGCCGGACAGGGGCCCTCCTTAATCAGCCCCAGCATTTT. Its translation is CASSRTGALLNQPQHF.

V gene TRBV13 combines with J gene TRBJ2-7, with TRBD2 matching over 10 bases. V lost 2 bases, J lost 7 bases, and 17 bases stayed unmatched. The CDR3 contains 18 residues. The V gene's germline CDR1 is PRHDT and CDR2 FYEKMQ (reference sequence). CDR3 in DNA: TGTGCCAGCAGCTTACCAGCGGGGGGGCCGTCCGGTGGAGGGGAGCAGTACTTC. Translation: CASSLPAGGPSGGGEQYF.

This chain uses TRBV2 with TRBJ2-7, with D possibly TRBD1 on 6 matching bases. Trimming pared 6 bases from V and 1 base from J, leaving 19 bases between. This CDR3 has 16 residues. Germline CDR1 reads SNHLY; CDR2 reads FYNNEI. The CDR3 DNA sequence: TGTGCCAGCAGCCACGACAGGTTTGATCCTTCCTACGAGCAGTACTTC. It codes for CASSHDRFDPSYEQYF.

The CDR3 here is CASSQEGQGANYGYTF. The CDR3 nucleotides are TGTGCCAGCAGCCAAGAGGGACAGGGGGCTAACTATGGCTACACCTTC. The V call is TRBV4-2, the J call TRBJ1-2; 11 nucleotides agree with TRBD1. The CDR3 has 16 residues. From germline, CDR1 is LGHNA and CDR2 YNFKEQ. V shed 0 bases and J 0 bases; nucleotides not matched to a gene: 0.

The CDR3 protein is CASSYQSGYGYTF. In nucleotides, the CDR3 is TGTGCCAGCAGTTACCAGTCAGGCTATGGCTACACCTTC. This chain connects TRBV6-5 to TRBJ1-2, with D unresolved. V was cut by 2 bases and J by 4 bases, with 8 bases left in between. Germline CDR1 MNHEY, CDR2 SVGAGI. This CDR3 contains 13 residues.

This clone turned up a few times. The chain recombines TRBV14 with TRBJ1-2, with D hard to call. Germline CDR1 SGHDN, CDR2 FVKESK. This CDR3 has 16 residues. Trimming shortened V by 0 bases and J by 7 bases, and 18 bases separated the two germline ends. The CDR3 sequence: CASSQDGSQRRRGYTF. CDR3 bases: TGTGCCAGCAGCCAAGACGGGTCTCAGCGGCGGCGTGGCTACACCTTC. Supplemented by reference TRBV14 and TRBJ1-2, the full variable domain reads EAGVTQFPSHSVIEKGQTVTLRCDPISGHDNLYWYRRVMGKEIKFLLHFVKESKQDESGMPNNRFLAERTGGTYSTLKVQPAELEDSGVYFCASSQDGSQRRRGYTFGSGTRLTVV.

J is TRBJ1-5 and V is TRBV27; 8 nucleotides line up with TRBD1. This CDR3 has 15 residues. Germline lookup yields CDR1 MNHEY and CDR2 SMNVEV (reference sequence). Germline trimming cut 3 bases from V and 6 bases from J; bases unmatched to any gene: 7. This CDR3 reads CASSFRTGMAQPQHF. The CDR3 nucleotides read TGTGCCAGCAGTTTTCGGACAGGGATGGCTCAGCCCCAGCATTTT.

CDR3 nucleotide sequence: TGTGCCAGCAGAAAGGACAGAAGCACAGATACGCAGTATTTT. Translated, it gives CASRKDRSTDTQYF. The V call is TRBV6-4, the J call TRBJ2-3; maybe TRBD1 (6 bases). With 6 bases removed from V and 0 bases from J, the gap between germline ends came to 10 bases. The CDR3 has 14 amino acids. Germline CDR1 MRHNA, CDR2 SNTAGT.

This CDR3 reads CASSFATGVTEAFF. Written as DNA, the CDR3 is TGTGCCAGCAGTTTCGCGACAGGGGTAACTGAAGCTTTCTTT. The chain links TRBV6-6 to TRBJ1-1; TRBD1 aligns across 8 bases. CDR1 is MNHNY, CDR2 SVGAGI, per germline (reference sequence). The CDR3 loop spans 14 amino acids. With V trimmed by 4 bases and J by 5 bases, 6 bases remained unmatched.

The V gene is TRBV6-5, the J gene TRBJ2-5, with a tentative D call TRBD1 (6 bases). From germline, CDR1 is MNHEY and CDR2 SVGAGI. This CDR3 has 15 amino acids. Trimming cost V 4 bases and J 1 base, with 13 bases left between them. CDR3 residues: CASSWSRGAQETQYF. In DNA form, the CDR3 reads TGTGCCAGCAGTTGGAGCAGGGGCGCCCAAGAGACCCAGTACTTC.

In the case of this clone: The same CDR3 can be traced to other DNA sequences in this sample. V is TRBV28 and J is TRBJ2-7; D remains ambiguous. The V gene's germline CDR1 is MDHEN and CDR2 SYDVKM. The V end was cut by 4 bases, the J end by 3 bases, with 4 bases between. The CDR3 sequence is 11 residues long. CDR3 in DNA: TGTGCCAGCAGTTCCCTCTACGAGCAGTACTTC. Its protein product is CASSSLYEQYF. Complete variable domain (other parts from reference TRBV28 and TRBJ2-7): DVKVTQSSRYLVKRTGEKVFLECVQDMDHENMFWYRQDPGLGLRLIYFSYDVKMKEKGDIPEGYSVSREKKERFSLILESASTNQTSMYLCASSSLYEQYFGPGTRLTVT.

This sequence joins TRBV27 and TRBJ2-7; 12 bases line up with TRBD2. This CDR3 has 15 residues. V shed 6 bases, J shed 3 bases, and the junction held 6 bases outside the gene matches. CDR1 and CDR2 (germline): MNHEY, SMNVEV (reference sequence). This CDR3 reads CASSPSGGGSYEQYF. CDR3 nucleotides: TGTGCCAGCAGCCCTAGCGGGGGGGGAAGCTACGAGCAGTACTTC.

This rearrangement joins TRBV5-1 to TRBJ1-1; 7 bases are shared with TRBD1. The junction had 6 bases not matched to a gene; V was cut back by 1 base and J by 0 bases. The V gene's germline CDR1 is SGHRS and CDR2 YFSETQ. There are 16 residues in the CDR3. CDR3 region: CASSLLVTGMNTEAFF. The CDR3 DNA sequence: TGCGCCAGCAGCTTGCTCGTGACAGGGATGAACACTGAAGCTTTCTTT.

The table lists this clone with a few counts. The rearrangement joins TRBV7-4 to TRBJ2-1, with 11 bases aligning to TRBD2. Trimming removed 5 bases from V and 0 bases from J; junction bases left unmatched: 3. Germline V gene data show CDR1 as SGHVT and CDR2 as SQSDAQ. This CDR3 has 16 amino acids. CDR3 in amino acids: CASSPSGGLSYNEQFF. CDR3 coding DNA: TGTGCCAGCAGCCCTAGCGGGGGGCTCTCCTACAATGAGCAGTTCTTC.

This clone was detected only a few times. V and J are TRBV5-1 and TRBJ2-3, with 7 bases aligning to TRBD1. CDR3 size: 15 residues. Germline CDR1 is SGHRS and CDR2 is YFSETQ. With 2 bases clipped from V and 2 bases from J, the junction kept 5 bases outside the gene matches. This CDR3 reads CASSFWDSYTDTQYF. The CDR3 nucleotides are TGCGCCAGCAGCTTTTGGGACAGCTACACAGATACGCAGTATTTT. Based on the CDR3 plus reference TRBV5-1 and TRBJ2-3, the full variable domain is KAGVTQTPRYLIKTRGQQVTLSCSPISGHRSVSWYQQTPGQGLQFLFEYFSETQRNKGNFPGRFSGRQFSNSRSEMNVSTLELGDSALYLCASSFWDSYTDTQYFGPGTRLTVL.

The chain couples TRBV6-5 to TRBJ2-1, with D possibly being TRBD2 (5 bases). V lost 5 bases and J lost 4, with 9 bases in between. This CDR3 is built from 13 residues. Germline CDR1 is MNHEY and CDR2 is SVGAGI. CDR3 sequence: CASSPSPYNEQFF. The CDR3 coding sequence is TGTGCCAGCAGTCCTAGCCCTTACAATGAGCAGTTCTTC.

The rearrangement links TRBV2 to TRBJ2-1, with TRBD2 identical over 9 bases. The ends lost 3 bases at V and 6 bases at J; junction bases unmatched: 9. Germline CDR1 is SNHLY and CDR2 is FYNNEI. The CDR3 is made up of 16 amino acids. As DNA, the CDR3 is TGTGCCAGCAGTGATTCGAGCGGGGGGTCATTCAATGAGCAGTTCTTC. Encoded protein: CASSDSSGGSFNEQFF.

The chain couples TRBV7-2 to TRBJ1-4, with 11 nucleotides matching TRBD1. V lost 3 bases, J lost 6 bases, and 6 bases stayed unmatched. This CDR3 is built from 16 residues. The germline CDR1 and CDR2 sequences are SGHTA and FQGNSA. The CDR3 sequence: CASSFLLGQGDEKLFF. CDR3 DNA: TGTGCCAGCAGCTTTCTTCTGGGACAGGGGGATGAAAAACTGTTTTTT.

This clone was observed a handful of times. J is TRBJ1-5 and V is TRBV27; TRBD1 aligns across 8 bases. From germline, CDR1 is MNHEY and CDR2 SMNVEV (reference sequence). Germline trimming cut 6 bases from V and 1 base from J; bases unmatched to any gene: 2. The CDR3 spans 14 residues. CDR3 loop: CASRRTGSNQPQHF. Written as DNA, the CDR3 is TGTGCCAGCAGAAGGACAGGGAGCAATCAGCCCCAGCATTTT.

As DNA, the CDR3 is TGTGCCAGCAGCTTTCTTGGGAGGATGAACACTGAAGCTTTCTTT. Its protein is CASSFLGRMNTEAFF. The chain carries TRBV11-2 and TRBJ1-1; D ambiguous. The length of the CDR3 is 15 residues. The germline V gene has CDR1 SGHAT and CDR2 FQNNGV. V lost 3 bases, J lost 0 bases, and 11 bases lay in between. Full variable domain (missing parts from reference TRBV11-2 and TRBJ1-1): EAGVAQSPRYKIIEKRQSVAFWCNPISGHATLYWYQQILGQGPKLLIQFQNNGVVDDSQLPKDRFSAERLKGVDSTLKIQPAKLEDSAVYLCASSFLGRMNTEAFFGQGTRLTVV.

This clone was observed a few times. Distinct nucleotide sequences in the sample also encode this CDR3. The chain recombines TRBV5-1 with TRBJ1-4; TRBD1 agrees at 8 bases. CDR1 is SGHRS, CDR2 YFSETQ, per germline. The V segment lost 1 base and the J segment 4 bases; nucleotides outside the gene matches: 0. CDR3 size: 14 residues. The CDR3 coding sequence is TGCGCCAGCAGCTTGACAGGGGGTAATGAAAAACTGTTTTTT. Amino acids: CASSLTGGNEKLFF. The full variable domain, with the rest looked up from reference TRBV5-1 and TRBJ1-4, is KAGVTQTPRYLIKTRGQQVTLSCSPISGHRSVSWYQQTPGQGLQFLFEYFSETQRNKGNFPGRFSGRQFSNSRSEMNVSTLELGDSALYLCASSLTGGNEKLFFGSGTQLSVL.